The clone carrying this T cell receptor (beta chain) showed up many times. What it recognizes is unknown. Whole blood that had not been fractionated was the source of extracted total RNA. Single cDNA molecules in the library carried unique molecular identifiers attached during preparation. Original analysis: Per sample, the median was 95,638 TCRs, with values from roughly 23,000 to 700,000. MiXCR, applied by TCRdb to the 5' RACE reads, yields one record per CDR3 protein. The V and J calls, along with clone size, are taken from TCRdb and not from the paper's own processing. The table includes over 95,000 distinct CDR3 sequences, approximately 20% detected once. This sample is part of a study of human T cells and chemical hapten exposure. For the study at large: Small pooled library volume differences chiefly drove per-sample TCR yield variation.

The CDR3 totals 15 residues. The V gene lost 3 bases and the J gene lost 9 bases, with 21 bases spanning the gap. The germline CDR1 and CDR2 sequences are GTSNPN and SVGIG (reference sequence). Findings and limits, study-wide: DPC sensitization did not alter TCRs above 1 in 1000 frequency.

This clonotype was sampled from a human donor in good health. The chain combines TRBV30 with TRBJ2-1, with D perhaps matching TRBD1 (5 bases). For the CDR3, the DNA is TGTGCCTGGAGAAGGGTAGGCGGCAGGGTGGGTGAGCAGTTCTTC. This sequence encodes CAWRRVGGRVGEQFF.